The 27 T cell receptor beta chains given below trace back to one sample, sequenced in a study of naive and memory T cell subsets. General study results and limits: A few larger clonotypes appeared in naive repertoires, especially CD8, possibly memory cells re-expressing CD45RA.

Their antigens are not known. Two oligonucleotides, mixed equimolar, formed the beta constant-region primer covering TRBC1 and TRBC2. Nested alpha and beta constant-region primers with the SP2 primer drove four PCR rounds on ligated cDNA. TCRdb itself ran the UMI-ligation and nested PCR reads through MiXCR, one entry per CDR3 protein. The data show about 99,000 distinct CDR3 sequences, with more than 14% seen just once and roughly 2.8% held by the top ten. Sequencing input: naive CD8+ T cells from blood. All receptors come from a human donor in good health.

This chain uses TRBV29-1 with TRBJ1-2; possibly TRBD1 for D (5 bases). CDR3 length equals 16 residues. Germline CDR1 is SQVTM and CDR2 is ANQGSEA. Trimming stripped 3 bases from V and 4 bases from J, with 21 bases between. CDR3 sequence: CSVEKQMGPASYGYTF. The DNA for the CDR3 is TGCAGCGTTGAGAAACAGATGGGGCCCGCTAGCTATGGCTACACCTTC.

The CDR3 spells CASTPGYEQYF. In nucleotides, the CDR3 is TGTGCCAGCACCCCCGGGTACGAGCAGTACTTC. V and J are TRBV2 and TRBJ2-7, with D unresolved. This CDR3 region has 11 residues. V lost 7 bases and J 4 bases, leaving 8 bases between the germline ends. Germline V gives CDR1 SNHLY, CDR2 FYNNEI.

Many counts were recorded for this clonotype. The chain recombines TRBV4-3 with TRBJ2-7; tentative D call: TRBD2 (5 bases). Germline values: CDR1 LGHNA, CDR2 YSLEER. Trimming left V 0 bases short and J 0 bases short, with 9 bases between. The CDR3 totals 15 residues. The CDR3 coding sequence is TGCGCCAGCAGCCAAGATCCCGGGATCTCCTACGAGCAGTACTTC. Protein: CASSQDPGISYEQYF.

The V and J genes are TRBV28 and TRBJ2-3, with 9 bases identical to TRBD1. This CDR3 contains 16 residues. Trimming cost V 5 bases and J 6 bases; bases outside gene matches: 12. Germline values: CDR1 MDHEN, CDR2 SYDVKM. CDR3 loop: CASSIGQGRTADTQYF. CDR3 DNA sequence: TGTGCCAGCAGTATAGGACAGGGGAGGACGGCGGATACGCAGTATTTT.

This clonotype has only a few counts. V and J are TRBV5-4 and TRBJ1-1; D remains ambiguous. This CDR3 is 13 amino acids long. CDR1 and CDR2 (germline): SGHNT, YYREEE (reference sequence). The V gene lost 4 bases and the J gene lost 6 bases, with 13 bases spanning the gap. The CDR3 nucleotides are TGTGCCAGCAGCATCGAGGAGGGCGCTGAAGCTTTCTTT. This encodes CASSIEEGAEAFF.

The chain recombines TRBV5-1 with TRBJ2-3; 7 bases map to TRBD2. Germline-derived CDR1 and CDR2 are SGHRS and YFSETQ. V was pared by 1 base and J by 2 bases, with 7 bases of the junction left unmatched. The CDR3 is 16 amino acids. The CDR3 loop is CASSLLASGLTDTQYF. CDR3 DNA sequence: TGCGCCAGCAGCTTGTTAGCTAGCGGACTCACAGATACGCAGTATTTT.

V gene TRBV4-3 combines with J gene TRBJ2-7; D not certain. The V gene's germline CDR1 is LGHNA and CDR2 YSLEER. This CDR3 is 13 amino acids long. Trimming took 0 bases from V and 2 from J, leaving 5 bases between them. CDR3 amino acids: CASSQDITYEQYF. The CDR3 coding sequence is TGCGCCAGCAGCCAAGATATAACCTACGAGCAGTACTTC.

J is TRBJ1-1 and V is TRBV7-6; D unresolved. CDR1 and CDR2 from the germline V gene are SGHVS and FNYEAQ. V was pared by 1 base and J by 5 bases, with 11 bases between. The CDR3 totals 14 residues. The CDR3: CASSLGEVETEAFF. CDR3 sequence (DNA): TGTGCCAGCAGCTTAGGGGAAGTTGAAACTGAAGCTTTCTTT.

There are many counts of this clonotype. This chain connects TRBV7-8 to TRBJ2-3; D gene uncertain. Looked up from germline, CDR1 is SGHVS and CDR2 is FQNEAQ. The CDR3 spans 14 residues. Trimming took off 5 bases at V and 4 bases at J, with 13 bases between the two ends. CDR3 region: CASSPSRVADTQYF. CDR3 coding DNA: TGTGCCAGCAGCCCCTCCCGAGTTGCAGATACGCAGTATTTT.

In its sample, this clonotype was seen a few times. The chain couples TRBV12-3 or TRBV12-4 to TRBJ2-4; 7 nucleotides line up with TRBD1. The CDR3 sequence is 14 residues long. The junction had 9 bases not matched to a gene; V was cut back by 6 bases and J by 7 bases. Here the CDR3 DNA reads TGTGCCAGCAGCCCCAGGGGGATTCTGAACATTCAGTACTTC. Protein sequence: CASSPRGILNIQYF.

This clonotype has just a few counts. This chain connects TRBV6-2 or TRBV6-3 to TRBJ2-5, with TRBD2 identical over 10 bases. V lost 6 bases to trimming and J lost 5 bases; unmatched junction nucleotides: 9. Germline lookup yields CDR1 MNHEY and CDR2 SVGEGT. The CDR3 length is 15 residues. This CDR3 is CASSPGTSVAETQYF. The CDR3 coding sequence is TGTGCCAGCAGCCCCGGGACTAGCGTCGCGGAGACCCAGTACTTC.

V and J are TRBV5-8 and TRBJ2-7, with TRBD1 matching 8 bases. The CDR3 runs 15 residues. Germline CDR1 and CDR2: SGHTS and YDEGEE. V shed 5 bases, J shed 3 bases, and the junction held 10 bases outside the gene matches. Here the CDR3 DNA reads TGTGCCAGCAGATATTCTCCGGGACAGGTCTACGAGCAGTACTTC. This sequence encodes CASRYSPGQVYEQYF.

This clonotype has only a few counts. This chain joins TRBV4-2 and TRBJ1-1; D call uncertain. V lost 4 bases and J lost 0, with 9 bases in between. Germline V CDR1 and CDR2: LGHNA, YNFKEQ. This CDR3 region has 14 residues. The CDR3 sequence: CASSPHHLNTEAFF. CDR3 in DNA: TGTGCCAGCAGCCCTCACCACTTGAACACTGAAGCTTTCTTT.

This clonotype showed up many times. This chain joins TRBV12-3 or TRBV12-4 and TRBJ2-7; 11 positions match TRBD2. The CDR3 consists of 15 residues. V lost 4 bases to trimming and J lost 3 bases; unmatched junction nucleotides: 5. The CDR3 DNA follows: TGTGCCAGCAGTTCAAGTAGCGGGAGGGACTACGAGCAGTACTTC. Translated, it gives CASSSSSGRDYEQYF.

This chain connects TRBV27 to TRBJ2-1; TRBD2 aligns across 9 bases. CDR1 is MNHEY, CDR2 SMNVEV, per germline (reference sequence). This CDR3 spans 15 amino acids. V lost 5 bases, J lost 5 bases, and 7 bases stayed unmatched. DNA of the CDR3: TGTGCCAGCAGTGAGCGGGGGGCGAATCACAATGAGCAGTTCTTC. It is translated as CASSERGANHNEQFF.

The chain joins TRBV29-1 to TRBJ2-1; TRBD1 agrees at 7 bases. CDR3 length: 15 residues. The V gene's germline CDR1 is SQVTM and CDR2 ANQGSEA. The trim removed 1 base at V and 0 bases at J, leaving 3 bases unmatched. The CDR3 sequence is CSVEAGDSSYNEQFF. CDR3 DNA sequence: TGCAGCGTTGAAGCCGGGGACAGCTCCTACAATGAGCAGTTCTTC.

The rearrangement uses TRBV12-3 or TRBV12-4 and TRBJ1-6, with D hard to call. The CDR3 has 14 amino acids. Trimming pared 3 bases from V and 4 bases from J, leaving 7 bases between. In DNA, the CDR3 is TGTGCCAGCAGTTTGGCCAGATATAATTCACCCCTCCACTTT. Its protein product is CASSLARYNSPLHF.

Ten or more counts support this clonotype. One end of the junction does not line up with germline, which may come from a read error. The rearrangement links TRBV7-3 to TRBJ2-1; perhaps TRBD1 as D (6 bases). In germline, CDR1 is SGHTA, CDR2 FQGTGA. This CDR3 region has 12 residues. The CDR3, as DNA: TGTGCCAGCAGCATAACAGGGAATGAGCAGTTCTTC. As protein: CASSITGNEQFF.

V is TRBV7-2 and J is TRBJ1-5, with 7 positions matching TRBD1. This CDR3 contains 17 residues. The ends lost 0 bases at V and 3 bases at J; junction bases unmatched: 8. From germline, CDR1 is SGHTA and CDR2 FQGNSA. The chain's CDR3 is CASSLAGGMPLNQPQHF. The DNA for the CDR3 is TGTGCCAGCAGCTTAGCAGGGGGCATGCCCCTCAATCAGCCCCAGCATTTT.

V and J are TRBV27 and TRBJ2-7; D gene unclear. CDR1 MNHEY and CDR2 SMNVEV come from the germline V gene (reference sequence). The length of the CDR3 is 13 residues. The V end was cut by 6 bases, the J end by 2 bases, with 11 bases between. The DNA for the CDR3 is TGTGCCAGCAGACTGGGTGCCGCCTACGAGCAGTACTTC. It specifies CASRLGAAYEQYF.

This clonotype was counted only a few times. J is TRBJ2-5 and V is TRBV19; D is uncertain. Looked up from germline, CDR1 is LNHDA and CDR2 is SQIVND (reference sequence). The CDR3 runs 15 residues. Trimming removed 6 bases at V and 3 bases at J, with 17 bases between. The CDR3 DNA sequence: TGTGCCAGTAGCGACCGGGCAGAAACAAAAGAGACCCAGTACTTC. It encodes CASSDRAETKETQYF.

The V gene is TRBV7-3, the J gene TRBJ2-3; possibly TRBD2 for D (5 bases). The length of the CDR3 is 15 residues. Trimming took off 2 bases at V and 5 bases at J, with 14 bases between the two ends. Germline CDR1 and CDR2: SGHTA and FQGTGA. The CDR3 nucleotides read TGTGCCAGCAGCTTAGAAGGTATCGGGATAGATACGCAGTATTTT. It is translated as CASSLEGIGIDTQYF.

This clonotype was picked up a small number of times. The gene calls are TRBV27 and TRBJ2-1; 7 positions agree with TRBD2. The junction had 7 bases not matched to a gene; V was cut back by 6 bases and J by 2 bases. CDR1 and CDR2 from the germline V gene are MNHEY and SMNVEV (reference sequence). The CDR3 has 15 residues. This CDR3 is CASRNSGSTYNEQFF. In DNA form, the CDR3 reads TGTGCCAGCAGGAATAGCGGGTCCACCTACAATGAGCAGTTCTTC.

This clonotype has only a few counts. The rearrangement joins TRBV7-6 to TRBJ2-5, with D possibly matching TRBD1 (5 bases). This CDR3 spans 14 amino acids. CDR1 is SGHVS and CDR2 is FNYEAQ in the germline V gene. Between the trimmed V and J ends, which lost 1 base and 1 base, there was a span of 7 bases. The CDR3 is CASSLVQAQETQYF. The CDR3 DNA reads as TGTGCCAGCAGCTTAGTACAGGCCCAAGAGACCCAGTACTTC.

Comment on this clonotype: Because it lacks the conserved phenylalanine or tryptophan at the end, this CDR3 is likely a read error. It is unclear where the CDR3 begins or ends on the DNA, so no DNA is shown, and the CDR3 is as TCRdb lists it. V usage is TRBV21-1 and J usage is TRBJ2-7; the D call TRBD1 from the table was never checked on the DNA. TRBV21-1 is flagged as a pseudogene. Counting both end residues, the CDR3 totals 10 amino acids. The CDR3 protein is CASSNSPDSK.

The chain employs TRBV15 and TRBJ2-1; 9 positions agree with TRBD2. Per germline, CDR1 LNHNV and CDR2 YYDKDF (reference sequence). The V and J ends lost 0 bases and 8 bases, in that order; junction bases with no gene match: 5. The CDR3 loop spans 15 amino acids. CDR3: CATSRERGGHDEQFF. CDR3 in DNA: TGTGCCACCAGCAGAGAGCGGGGGGGCCACGATGAGCAGTTCTTC.

This clonotype was seen more than once but under ten times. The chain carries TRBV9 and TRBJ1-6, with D unresolved. V was pared by 5 bases and J by 9 bases, with 6 bases between. Germline loops: CDR1 SGDLS, CDR2 YYNGEE. The CDR3 loop spans 11 amino acids. The CDR3 spells CASRRGSPLHF. CDR3 DNA sequence: TGTGCCAGCAGGAGAGGTTCACCCCTCCACTTT.